This entry lists 31 T cell receptor beta chains sequenced from one sample in a study of blood T cell repertoires in COVID-19. Clones were read by immunoSEQ multiplex PCR, and TCRdb kept only the in-frame ones, dropping some. The sample records 180,000 or so clones, roughly 84% being singletons. The source material was PBMCs or T cells enriched from blood (not recorded which). The receptors were gathered from a human donor with acute COVID-19. The donor label of this sample is uncertain.

CDR3 DNA sequence: TGTGCCAGCAGCCCGGACGGGGAGTACGAGCAGTACTTC. Translation: CASSPDGEYEQYF. The chain combines TRBV7-3 with TRBJ2-7; D is perhaps TRBD2 (5 bases). CDR1 is SGHTA and CDR2 is FQGTGA in the germline V gene. The CDR3 is 13 residues long. Trimming removed 5 bases at V and 4 bases at J, with 12 bases between.

The chain uses TRBV19 and TRBJ1-5; 7 nucleotides line up with TRBD1. CDR1 is LNHDA and CDR2 is SQIVND in the germline V gene (reference sequence). There are 15 residues in the CDR3. The V segment lost 3 bases and the J segment 2 bases; nucleotides outside the gene matches: 4. This chain's CDR3 is CASSIQGVGNQPQHF. In DNA, the CDR3 is TGTGCCAGTAGTATTCAGGGGGTGGGCAATCAGCCCCAGCATTTT.

This chain connects TRBV13 to TRBJ2-1, with D uncertain. Germline V lookup: CDR1 PRHDT, CDR2 FYEKMQ (reference sequence). With 5 bases removed from V and 4 bases from J, the gap between germline ends came to 6 bases. This CDR3 contains 12 residues. This CDR3 reads CASSLSYNEQFF. In DNA form, the CDR3 reads TGTGCCAGCAGCCTAAGTTACAATGAGCAGTTCTTC. The complete variable domain, with remaining parts taken from reference TRBV13 and TRBJ2-1, reads AAGVIQSPRHLIKEKRETATLKCYPIPRHDTVYWYQQGPGQDPQFLISFYEKMQSDKGSIPDRFSAQQFSDYHSELNMSSLELGDSALYFCASSLSYNEQFFGPGTRLTVL.

The chain uses TRBV19 and TRBJ1-2; D gene ambiguous. The CDR3 length is 9 residues. Germline values: CDR1 LNHDA, CDR2 SQIVND (reference sequence). Trimming stripped 9 bases from V and 6 bases from J, with 5 bases between. The CDR3 protein is CASGNGYTF. CDR3 coding DNA: TGTGCCAGCGGGAATGGCTACACCTTC. The full variable domain, in which reference TRBV19 and TRBJ1-2 provide the parts outside the CDR3, is DGGITQSPKYLFRKEGQNVTLSCEQNLNHDAMYWYRQDPGQGLRLIYYSQIVNDFQKGDIAEGYSVSREKKESFPLTVTSAQKNPTAFYLCASGNGYTFGSGTRLTVV.

This chain links TRBV27 with TRBJ1-1; TRBD1 matches at 12 bases. The CDR3 contains 15 residues. Germline V gene data show CDR1 as MNHEY and CDR2 as SMNVEV (reference sequence). The junction had 10 bases not matched to a gene; V was cut back by 3 bases and J by 11 bases. The CDR3 spells CASSLTGTGGLGAFF. DNA for the CDR3: TGTGCCAGCAGTTTGACCGGGACAGGGGGCCTGGGGGCTTTCTTT.

The chain carries TRBV6-5 and TRBJ1-2, with D hard to call. Trimming took off 8 bases at V and 4 bases at J, with 14 bases between the two ends. This CDR3 contains 13 residues. From germline, CDR1 is MNHEY and CDR2 SVGAGI. The DNA of the CDR3 is TGTGCCAGCTCGGGCCGGGAGACCTATGGCTACACCTTC. Amino acids: CASSGRETYGYTF.

V usage is TRBV27 and J usage is TRBJ1-1, with 7 positions matching TRBD1. Germline CDR1 and CDR2: MNHEY and SMNVEV (reference sequence). The CDR3 extends over 14 amino acids. V shed 5 bases, J shed 1 base, and the junction held 4 bases outside the gene matches. The CDR3 is CASSPGQENTEAFF. The DNA of the CDR3 is TGTGCCAGCAGTCCAGGACAGGAGAACACTGAAGCTTTCTTT.

The chain uses TRBV5-1 and TRBJ2-7; D might be TRBD1 (6 bases). Germline CDR1 SGHRS, CDR2 YFSETQ. Trimming left V 0 bases short and J 6 bases short, with 7 bases between. This CDR3 comprises 12 residues. In DNA form, the CDR3 reads TGCGCCAGCAGCTTGGTAGGGGGCGAGCAGTACTTC. It codes for CASSLVGGEQYF.

The chain carries TRBV2 and TRBJ1-1, with 7 nucleotides matching TRBD1. Losses at the gene ends were 4 bases for V and 0 bases for J; bases not matched to a gene: 11. The CDR3 totals 17 residues. Per the germline V gene, CDR1 is SNHLY and CDR2 is FYNNEI. In nucleotides, the CDR3 is TGTGCCAGCAGTGTCGAGGGGGCGCGGGCCATGAACACTGAAGCTTTCTTT. Translated, it gives CASSVEGARAMNTEAFF.

This sequence joins TRBV30 and TRBJ1-2; 7 nucleotides agree with TRBD1. J gave up 4 bases and V 5 bases, and 4 bases lay outside the gene matches. The CDR3 contains 12 residues. Germline assignment: CDR1 GTSNPN and CDR2 SVGIG (reference sequence). As DNA, the CDR3 is TGTGCCTGGGACAGGGCGGGCTATGGCTACACCTTC. It encodes CAWDRAGYGYTF.

This sequence joins TRBV5-1 and TRBJ2-5, with D perhaps TRBD2 (6 bases). Trimming removed 0 bases from V and 5 bases from J, with 8 bases in between. This CDR3 comprises 13 residues. Germline-derived CDR1 and CDR2 are SGHRS and YFSETQ. DNA for the CDR3: TGCGCCAGCAGCTTGGTAGCGGAGGAGACCCAGTACTTC. Translating gives CASSLVAEETQYF.

The genes are TRBV29-1 and TRBJ2-7; the match to TRBD1 covers 10 bases. Germline loops: CDR1 SQVTM, CDR2 ANQGSEA. V gave up 0 bases and J gave up 3 bases; unmatched junction bases: 5. The CDR3 runs 15 residues. CDR3 protein: CSVEEVGTGDYEQYF. The DNA for the CDR3 is TGCAGCGTTGAAGAAGTGGGGACAGGGGACTACGAGCAGTACTTC.

The chain recombines TRBV3-1 (or the pseudogene TRBV3-2) with TRBJ2-5; 9 bases are shared with TRBD2. V lost 0 bases, J lost 0 bases, and 2 bases stayed unmatched. CDR3 length equals 16 residues. Germline assignment: CDR1 LGHDT and CDR2 YNNKEL (reference sequence). CDR3 bases: TGTGCCAGCAGCCAAGATGTAGCGGGGGACCAAGAGACCCAGTACTTC. This sequence encodes CASSQDVAGDQETQYF.

The V and J genes are TRBV28 and TRBJ1-5; D remains unclear. V lost 3 bases to trimming and J lost 3 bases, with 12 bases between them. Per germline, CDR1 MDHEN and CDR2 SYDVKM. This CDR3 comprises 15 residues. The DNA for the CDR3 is TGTGCCAGCAGTTTTGTAGGCAGGTACAATCAGCCCCAGCATTTT. This gives the protein CASSFVGRYNQPQHF.

The count of this clone is one. The chain employs TRBV14 and TRBJ1-1; TRBD1 agrees at 8 bases. The CDR3 has 15 residues. V shed 3 bases and J 5 bases; nucleotides not matched to a gene: 8. In germline, CDR1 is SGHDN, CDR2 FVKESK. CDR3 bases: TGTGCCAGCAGCCAGACAGGGGAGAGGGATACTGAAGCTTTCTTT. Translation: CASSQTGERDTEAFF. The full variable domain, completed using reference TRBV14 and TRBJ1-1, is EAGVTQFPSHSVIEKGQTVTLRCDPISGHDNLYWYRRVMGKEIKFLLHFVKESKQDESGMPNNRFLAERTGGTYSTLKVQPAELEDSGVYFCASSQTGERDTEAFFGQGTRLTVV.

The rearrangement joins TRBV6-2 or TRBV6-3 to TRBJ2-2; D unresolved. V was trimmed by 6 bases and J by 6 bases, leaving 11 bases between them. The CDR3 has 13 amino acids. The germline V gene has CDR1 MNHEY and CDR2 SVGEGT. CDR3 protein: CASSPSQAGELFF. DNA of the CDR3: TGTGCCAGCAGCCCGAGCCAAGCCGGGGAGCTGTTTTTT.

V usage is TRBV24-1 and J usage is TRBJ1-1, with 7 bases fitting TRBD1. Looked up from germline, CDR1 is KGHDR and CDR2 is SFDVKD. V shed 2 bases and J 3 bases; nucleotides not matched to a gene: 14. The length of the CDR3 is 18 residues. The CDR3 here is CATSDYRGNLVGDTEAFF. CDR3 sequence (DNA): TGTGCCACCAGTGATTACAGGGGAAATTTGGTAGGGGACACTGAAGCTTTCTTT.

The V call is TRBV7-8, the J call TRBJ2-5; 7 positions agree with TRBD2. The junction had 2 bases not matched to a gene; V was cut back by 0 bases and J by 4 bases. CDR1 is SGHVS, CDR2 FQNEAQ, per germline. This CDR3 has 14 residues. The CDR3 protein is CASSLAGGIETQYF. CDR3 sequence (DNA): TGTGCCAGCAGCTTAGCGGGGGGGATAGAGACCCAGTACTTC.

This chain uses TRBV7-3 with TRBJ2-7, with 8 bases fitting TRBD2. The CDR3 totals 19 residues. CDR1 and CDR2 (germline): SGHTA, FQGTGA. The V segment lost 5 bases and the J segment 0 bases; nucleotides outside the gene matches: 18. The CDR3 bases are TGTGCCAGCAGCCCCCTCCGGGGGGGGGATTGGCCAAGCTCCTACGAGCAGTACTTC. Translation: CASSPLRGGDWPSSYEQYF. The entire variable domain, with the rest obtained from reference TRBV7-3 and TRBJ2-7, is as follows: GAGVSQTPSNKVTEKGKYVELRCDPISGHTALYWYRQSLGQGPEFLIYFQGTGAADDSGLPNDRFFAVRPEGSVSTLKIQRTERGDSAVYLCASSPLRGGDWPSSYEQYFGPGTRLTVT.

The chain combines TRBV18 with TRBJ1-2; 10 positions agree with TRBD1. Trimming at V came to 5 bases and at J to 6 bases, leaving 3 bases not matched to a gene. There are 13 residues in the CDR3. Germline V gene sequence: CDR1 KGHSH, CDR2 LQKENI. The CDR3: CASSAGQGNGYTF. DNA of the CDR3: TGTGCCAGCTCAGCGGGACAGGGGAATGGCTACACCTTC.

The chain links TRBV4-3 to TRBJ2-7; D possibly corresponds to TRBD1 (5 bases). CDR1 LGHNA and CDR2 YSLEER come from the germline V gene. Trimming took off 0 bases at V and 3 bases at J, with 12 bases between the two ends. CDR3 length: 15 residues. The CDR3 DNA reads as TGCGCCAGCAGCCAAGATGTCTCAGGGAACTACGAGCAGTACTTC. Its protein is CASSQDVSGNYEQYF.

CDR3 nucleotide sequence: TGTGCCAGCAGCTTAGCCTTACAGGGGGCTGAAGCTTTCTTT. Amino acid sequence: CASSLALQGAEAFF. The V call is TRBV7-8, the J call TRBJ1-1; 8 bases align to TRBD1. Germline CDR1 and CDR2: SGHVS and FQNEAQ. Trimming at V came to 0 bases and at J to 6 bases, leaving 3 bases not matched to a gene. The CDR3 has 14 amino acids. Filled out from reference TRBV7-8 and TRBJ1-1, the complete variable domain reads GAGVSQSPRYKVAKRGQDVALRCDPISGHVSLFWYQQALGQGPEFLTYFQNEAQLDKSGLPSDRFFAERPEGSVSTLKIQRTQQEDSAVYLCASSLALQGAEAFFGQGTRLTVV.

This clone was counted once. The V call is TRBV6-5, the J call TRBJ1-4; 9 bases line up with TRBD1. V lost 5 bases, J lost 6 bases, and 4 bases stayed unmatched. The CDR3 loop spans 14 amino acids. The germline V gene encodes CDR1 MNHEY and CDR2 SVGAGI. The CDR3, as DNA: TGTGCCAGCAGTCCCGGGACAGGGCATGAAAAACTGTTTTTT. Its protein product is CASSPGTGHEKLFF.

This rearrangement joins TRBV4-2 to TRBJ2-1, with 9 bases identical to TRBD1. Unmatched junction bases numbered 4, after V lost 1 base and J lost 12 bases. The V gene's germline CDR1 is LGHNA and CDR2 YNFKEQ. CDR3 size: 13 residues. For the CDR3, the DNA is TGTGCCAGCAGCCAAGGAGACAGGGGGGTGCAGTTCTTC. Its translation: CASSQGDRGVQFF.

The chain has TRBV6-6 and TRBJ1-6; TRBD1 matches at 7 bases. The germline V gene encodes CDR1 MNHNY and CDR2 SVGAGI (reference sequence). The CDR3 consists of 19 residues. The V and J ends lost 5 bases and 6 bases, in that order; junction bases with no gene match: 19. CDR3 in amino acids: CASSRYAAGGTALNSPLHF. The CDR3 coding sequence is TGTGCCAGCAGTAGATACGCTGCTGGCGGGACAGCGCTTAATTCACCCCTCCACTTT.

The chain couples TRBV4-1 to TRBJ2-7, with D possibly being TRBD2 (6 bases). Germline V CDR1 and CDR2: MGHRA, YSYEKL. V gave up 1 base and J gave up 0 bases, with 19 bases separating them. The CDR3 has 18 residues. CDR3 nucleotides: TGCGCCAGCAGCCAAGTTTTACCCGGGGGAACCCGCTCCTACGAGCAGTACTTC. This translates into CASSQVLPGGTRSYEQYF.

With regard to this clone: Other DNA sequences in this specimen translate into the identical CDR3. The chain joins TRBV24-1 to TRBJ2-5; D call uncertain. Trimming removed 4 bases at V and 2 bases at J, with 10 bases between. CDR3 size: 14 residues. Per germline, CDR1 KGHDR and CDR2 SFDVKD. The CDR3 DNA reads as TGTGCCACCAGTGAAGGAACAGCACAAGAGACCCAGTACTTC. This translates into CATSEGTAQETQYF.

The J gene is TRBJ2-7, the V gene TRBV18, with D unresolved. Trimming stripped 2 bases from V and 0 bases from J, with 8 bases between. CDR3 size: 14 residues. CDR1 is KGHSH, CDR2 LQKENI, per germline. The CDR3, as DNA: TGTGCCAGCTCACCAGTTCAATTCTCCTACGAGCAGTACTTC. It is translated as CASSPVQFSYEQYF. The full variable domain, in which reference TRBV18 and TRBJ2-7 provide the parts outside the CDR3, is NAGVMQNPRHLVRRRGQEARLRCSPMKGHSHVYWYRQLPEEGLKFMVYLQKENIIDESGMPKERFSAEFPKEGPSILRIQQVVRGDSAAYFCASSPVQFSYEQYFGPGTRLTVT.

The V call is TRBV11-1, the J call TRBJ2-1, with 7 bases aligning to TRBD2. V lost 5 bases, J lost 10 bases, and 8 bases stayed unmatched. CDR3 length: 13 residues. The V gene's germline CDR1 is SGHAT and CDR2 FQDESV (reference sequence). The CDR3 DNA reads as TGTGCCAGCAGCCTTTCGACTAGCCAAGAGCAGTTCTTC. Protein: CASSLSTSQEQFF.

The chain has TRBV12-5 and TRBJ2-7, with 7 bases that match TRBD2. Germline V gene data show CDR1 as LGHNT and CDR2 as FRNRAP. This CDR3 is 16 amino acids long. The V gene end was trimmed by 1 base and the J gene end by 4 bases; junction bases not matched to a gene: 10. The CDR3 region has the DNA TGTGCTAGTGGTTTGGGATACGGGGGGATGAGATACGAGCAGTACTTC. Protein sequence: CASGLGYGGMRYEQYF.

The chain employs TRBV3-1 (or the pseudogene TRBV3-2) and TRBJ2-5; 7 nucleotides line up with TRBD1. In germline, CDR1 is LGHDT, CDR2 YNNKEL (reference sequence). Unmatched junction bases numbered 5, after V lost 0 bases and J lost 1 base. The CDR3 extends over 16 amino acids. CDR3 nucleotide sequence: TGTGCCAGCAGCCAAGAGACAGGGTCTCTCCAAGAGACCCAGTACTTC. Its protein product is CASSQETGSLQETQYF.